The next 8 T cell receptor beta chains were all read from a single sample in a study of immune characterization of retroperitoneal liposarcoma. Using its own MiXCR run on the PCR reads, TCRdb lists one record per CDR3 protein. This sample has about 10,000 distinct CDR3 sequences, with 37% found just once. The sample consisted of tumor tissue. These receptors came from a male donor with retroperitoneal liposarcoma.

V gene TRBV6-6 combines with J gene TRBJ2-1; 14 bases line up with TRBD2. CDR3 length equals 17 residues. Germline values: CDR1 MNHNY, CDR2 SVGAGI (reference sequence). V trimming: 2 bases; J trimming: 4 bases; junction bases outside the gene matches: 4. CDR3 DNA: TGTGCCAGCAGTTACGGGAGACTAGCGGGAGGGTACAATGAGCAGTTCTTC. This codes for CASSYGRLAGGYNEQFF.

The chain couples TRBV10-2 to TRBJ2-5; TRBD1 matches 8 bases. V dropped 11 bases and J dropped 4; count of bases not matched to a gene: 9. The germline V gene encodes CDR1 WSHSY and CDR2 SAAADI. CDR3 length equals 13 residues. In nucleotides, the CDR3 is TGCGCCGCCGGACAGGGAAAGGGAGAGACCCAGTACTTC. It yields the protein CAAGQGKGETQYF.

This clonotype was counted between two and nine times. The chain combines TRBV27 with TRBJ2-3, with 9 nucleotides matching TRBD2. TRBJ2-7 matches the DNA end more closely, so the J call is doubtful. Germline values: CDR1 MNHEY, CDR2 SMNVEV (reference sequence). The CDR3 runs to 13 residues. The CDR3 nucleotides are TGTGCCAGCAGTTGGCGGGAGGGTTGGGAGCAGTACTTC. It yields the protein CASSWREGWEQYF.

By share, this clonotype counts as medium-sized (0.01 to 0.1%). The chain employs TRBV7-2 and TRBJ2-7; TRBD1 matches 8 bases. The trim removed 2 bases at V and 1 base at J, leaving 7 bases unmatched. This CDR3 spans 16 amino acids. Germline V gene sequence: CDR1 SGHTA, CDR2 FQGNSA. DNA of the CDR3: TGTGCCAGCAGCTTAACCGGGACAGGAGTTTCCTACGAGCAGTACTTC. It is translated as CASSLTGTGVSYEQYF.

This clonotype was recorded a few times. The J gene is TRBJ2-1, the V gene TRBV12-3 or TRBV12-4; TRBD1 is a possible D gene (7 bases). The end of the DNA aligns better with TRBJ2-7, so the J call may be wrong. This CDR3 region has 16 residues. CDR3 residues: CASRPGKAGGWFEQYF. CDR3 nucleotide sequence: TGTGCCAGCAGGCCGGGAAAGGCAGGGGGGTGGTTCGAGCAGTACTTC.

The rearrangement joins TRBV6-1 to TRBJ2-3; TRBD1 might be the D (6 bases). Trimming stripped 5 bases from V and 3 bases from J, with 15 bases between. The CDR3 has 15 amino acids. Germline CDR1 is MNHNS and CDR2 is SASEGT. The CDR3 nucleotides read TGTGCCAGCAGTTTTCGACAGGCAATGACAGATACGCAGTATTTT. Amino acids: CASSFRQAMTDTQYF.

V usage is TRBV6-2 or TRBV6-3 and J usage is TRBJ2-1, with D possibly matching TRBD2 (6 bases). The DNA end lines up better with TRBJ2-7; the J call may be wrong. The germline V gene has CDR1 MNHEY and CDR2 SVGEGT. The CDR3 has 15 amino acids. The CDR3 loop is CASSPSRGSSYEQYF. CDR3 in DNA: TGTGCCAGCAGTCCCTCTCGGGGGAGCAGCTACGAGCAGTACTTC.

This clonotype was observed a handful of times. V and J are TRBV11-1 and TRBJ2-1; D is possibly TRBD2 (7 bases). This CDR3 spans 16 amino acids. Germline V lookup: CDR1 SGHAT, CDR2 FQDESV (reference sequence). Between the trimmed V and J ends, which lost 7 bases and 0 bases, there was a span of 16 bases. CDR3 in amino acids: CASTEDGGPSYNEQFF. The CDR3 region has the DNA TGTGCCAGCACCGAAGACGGGGGGCCCTCCTACAATGAGCAGTTCTTC.